The following is a T cell receptor beta chain sequence with its context. Antigen: not known. This sample was taken from a study of shared clonotypes between healthy human individuals. Study at large: Three plates each covered CD4 naive and memory; CD8 naive two, CD8 memory one. Whole-study findings and limits: Naive CD4 clonotypes overlapped across a few donors at about 5%. Shared clonotypes across all four donors exceeded non-shared ones in generation probability.

Data came from immunoSEQ multiplex PCR; TCRdb stores just in-frame clones and leaves some out. The table has 2,500,000 or so clones, under 95% seen once. Splitting the CD4+ cells yielded a CD45RA+ naive subset and a CD45RA-negative memory subset. Germline V lookup: CDR1 MDHEN, CDR2 SYDVKM. The CDR3 totals 16 residues. Trimming took 7 bases from V and 3 from J, leaving 22 bases between them. The sample consisted of naive CD4+ T cells from PBMCs. Sample subset: CD45RA+ positively selected. The rearrangement links TRBV28 to TRBJ2-7; TRBD1 might be the D (6 bases). The sequence was collected from a man aged 18 to 29 in good health. Some clones in this sample may be carry-over from other donors' samples. The CDR3 protein is CASKSPSGESGYEQYF. In DNA, the CDR3 is TGTGCCAGCAAATCTCCCTCAGGGGAATCTGGCTACGAGCAGTACTTC.